The next 3 T cell receptor beta chains were all read from a single sample in a study of T cell responses to AZD1222 COVID-19 vaccine. Produced via immunoSEQ multiplex PCR; TCRdb's table is partial and in-frame only. Among about 83,000 clones listed, about 82% were seen once. The sequences come from peripheral blood, collected on day 0 of AZD1222 vaccination. The receptors derive from an adult in good health.

This sequence joins TRBV15 and TRBJ1-1, with a possible D match to TRBD1 (5 bases). This CDR3 spans 13 amino acids. The V end lost 0 bases, the J end lost 9 bases, and 11 bases lay between the germline ends. Germline CDR1 LNHNV, CDR2 YYDKDF (reference sequence). The CDR3 DNA reads as TGTGCCACCAGCAGAGATAGGCAGGGTAAAGCTTTCTTT. Translating gives CATSRDRQGKAFF.

V gene TRBV9 combines with J gene TRBJ2-3; TRBD2 matches at 8 bases. The J segment lost 6 bases and the V segment lost 3 bases, leaving 12 bases of the junction unmatched. Germline lookup yields CDR1 SGDLS and CDR2 YYNGEE. The CDR3 totals 16 residues. The CDR3: CASSATGRGGPDTQYF. CDR3 nucleotide sequence: TGTGCCAGCAGCGCCACCGGGAGGGGGGGCCCGGATACGCAGTATTTT.

The chain couples TRBV27 to TRBJ2-7; D is ambiguous. V shed 2 bases and J shed 4 bases, with 12 bases lying between them. Germline V gene lookup returns CDR1 MNHEY and CDR2 SMNVEV (reference sequence). This CDR3 region has 14 residues. CDR3 DNA: TGTGCCAGCAGTTTAGCCGTCGCGGCGTACGAGCAGTACTTC. Amino acid sequence: CASSLAVAAYEQYF.